The sample holds a few counts of the clone carrying this T cell receptor beta chain. This entry belongs to a study of T cells after yellow fever vaccination. The wider study: Low-cell-number fractions were prepared with SMART-Seq v4 Ultra Low Input.

As TCR cDNA was made by 5'RACE template switching, a universal primer site and UMIs were added. TCRdb itself ran the 5' RACE reads through MiXCR, one entry per CDR3 protein. This sample carries about 630,000 distinct CDR3 sequences, approximately 13% of them seen once, and the ten largest clones take about 15%. The sequence came from a man aged 30-40 years who received the YFV17D yellow fever vaccine. Specimen: PBMCs, collected on the day of the yellow fever booster vaccination.

The CDR3 loop is CASSVGPSGRGSTDTQYF. In nucleotides, the CDR3 is TGTGCCAGCAGCGTAGGTCCTAGCGGGAGAGGAAGCACAGATACGCAGTATTTT. The V and J genes are TRBV9 and TRBJ2-3, with 10 positions matching TRBD2. The trim removed 0 bases at V and 0 bases at J, leaving 7 bases unmatched. CDR3 length equals 18 residues. Germline loops: CDR1 SGDLS, CDR2 YYNGEE.